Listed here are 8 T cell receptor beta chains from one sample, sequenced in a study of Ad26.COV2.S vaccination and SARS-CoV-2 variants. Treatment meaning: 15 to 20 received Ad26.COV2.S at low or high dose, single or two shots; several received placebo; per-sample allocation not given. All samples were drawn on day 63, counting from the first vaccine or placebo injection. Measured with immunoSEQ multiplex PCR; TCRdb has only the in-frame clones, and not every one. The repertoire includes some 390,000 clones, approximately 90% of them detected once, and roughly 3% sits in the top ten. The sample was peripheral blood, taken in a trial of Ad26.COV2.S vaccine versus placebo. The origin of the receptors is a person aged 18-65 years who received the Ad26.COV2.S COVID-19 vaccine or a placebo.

CDR3 in DNA: TGTGCCAGCGGTCAGGGGGGCGGCGGGAACACTGAAGCTTTCTTT. Amino acid sequence: CASGQGGGGNTEAFF. V usage is TRBV14 and J usage is TRBJ1-1; TRBD1 matches 7 bases. The ends lost 8 bases at V and 1 base at J; junction bases unmatched: 10. Germline CDR1 reads SGHDN; CDR2 reads FVKESK. The CDR3 sequence is 15 residues long. Together with reference TRBV14 and TRBJ1-1, the CDR3 gives the full variable domain: EAGVTQFPSHSVIEKGQTVTLRCDPISGHDNLYWYRRVMGKEIKFLLHFVKESKQDESGMPNNRFLAERTGGTYSTLKVQPAELEDSGVYFCASGQGGGGNTEAFFGQGTRLTVV.

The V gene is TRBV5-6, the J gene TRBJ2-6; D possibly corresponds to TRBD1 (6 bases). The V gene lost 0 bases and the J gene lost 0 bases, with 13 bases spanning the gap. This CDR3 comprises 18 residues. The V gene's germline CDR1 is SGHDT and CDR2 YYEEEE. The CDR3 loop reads CASSLGDIGYSGANVLTF. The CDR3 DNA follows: TGTGCCAGCAGCTTGGGGGACATAGGGTACTCTGGGGCCAACGTCCTGACTTTC.

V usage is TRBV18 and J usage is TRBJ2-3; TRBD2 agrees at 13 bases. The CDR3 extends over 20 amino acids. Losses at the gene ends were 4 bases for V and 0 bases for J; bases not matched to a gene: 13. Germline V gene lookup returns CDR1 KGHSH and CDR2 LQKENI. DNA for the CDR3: TGTGCCAGCTCACTTTTTCCCCCGGGACTAGCGGGGATGAGCACAGATACGCAGTATTTT. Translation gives CASSLFPPGLAGMSTDTQYF.

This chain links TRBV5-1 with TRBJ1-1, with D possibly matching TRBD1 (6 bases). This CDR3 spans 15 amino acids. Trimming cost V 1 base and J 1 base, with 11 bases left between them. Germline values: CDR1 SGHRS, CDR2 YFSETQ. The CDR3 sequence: CASSLIQGKNTEAFF. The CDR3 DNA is TGCGCCAGCAGCTTGATACAGGGTAAGAACACTGAAGCTTTCTTT.

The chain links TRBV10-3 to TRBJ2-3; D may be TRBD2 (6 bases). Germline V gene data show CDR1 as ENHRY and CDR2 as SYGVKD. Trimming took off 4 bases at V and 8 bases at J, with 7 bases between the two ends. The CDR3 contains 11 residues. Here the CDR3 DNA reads TGTGCCATCAGTGGGGGGGTTACGCAGTATTTT. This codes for CAISGGVTQYF.

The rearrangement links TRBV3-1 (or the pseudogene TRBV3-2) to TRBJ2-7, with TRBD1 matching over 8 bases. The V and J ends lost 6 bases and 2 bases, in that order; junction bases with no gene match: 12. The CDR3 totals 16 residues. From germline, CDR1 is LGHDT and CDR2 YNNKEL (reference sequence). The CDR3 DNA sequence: TGTGCCAGCAGTCGTCCCGGGACAGGCGTTACCTACGAGCAGTACTTC. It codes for CASSRPGTGVTYEQYF.

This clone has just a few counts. The CDR3 bases are TGTGCCAGCAGCCCGGGCAGGGCTGAAGCTTTCTTT. It yields the protein CASSPGRAEAFF. The chain uses TRBV7-9 and TRBJ1-1; D might be TRBD1 (5 bases). The CDR3 consists of 12 residues. The ends were cut back, 5 bases at V and 6 bases at J, with 10 bases in the middle. Germline V CDR1 and CDR2: SEHNR, FQNEAQ (reference sequence).

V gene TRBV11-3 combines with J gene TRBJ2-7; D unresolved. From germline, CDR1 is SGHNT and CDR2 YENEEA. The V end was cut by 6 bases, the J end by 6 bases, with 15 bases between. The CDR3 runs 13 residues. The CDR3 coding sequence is TGTGCCAGCAGTTCACGCGCAGGTAGCGAGCAGTACTTC. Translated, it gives CASSSRAGSEQYF.